What follows are 13 T cell receptor beta chains derived from one specimen sequenced in a study of cytomegalovirus exposure and HLA in healthy donors. This PCR relied on a set of 60 Vbeta primers and 13 Jbeta primers. TCRdb's table, derived via immunoSEQ multiplex PCR, lists solely in-frame clones and lacks some. The top ten hold over 2% of the sample, which has just over 150,000 clones, about 75% seen once. Sequencing input: PBMCs. Receptor source: a female donor in good health and CMV-seronegative.

The V and J genes are TRBV5-6 and TRBJ2-3; TRBD2 matches 8 bases. The CDR3 is 16 residues long. The trim removed 2 bases at V and 6 bases at J, leaving 11 bases unmatched. In germline, CDR1 is SGHDT, CDR2 YYEEEE. The chain's CDR3 is CASSFPGGRQSDTQYF. In DNA form, the CDR3 reads TGTGCCAGCAGCTTCCCTGGCGGGAGGCAAAGCGATACGCAGTATTTT.

This rearrangement joins TRBV18 to TRBJ1-2, with 7 bases matching TRBD1. Germline V gene sequence: CDR1 KGHSH, CDR2 LQKENI. The CDR3 runs to 13 residues. Unmatched junction bases numbered 0, after V lost 3 bases and J lost 2 bases. CDR3 sequence reads: CASSPGQNYGYTF. Written as DNA, the CDR3 is TGTGCCAGCTCACCGGGACAGAACTATGGCTACACCTTC.

This chain links TRBV30 with TRBJ2-2, with 9 bases lining up with TRBD2. Germline V gives CDR1 GTSNPN, CDR2 SVGIG (reference sequence). The ends lost 3 bases at V and 3 bases at J; junction bases unmatched: 5. The CDR3 spans 15 residues. The CDR3 protein is CAWRIAGVHTGELFF. CDR3 in DNA: TGTGCCTGGAGAATAGCGGGGGTGCACACCGGGGAGCTGTTTTTT.

The V gene is TRBV13, the J gene TRBJ2-1, with TRBD2 matching over 9 bases. This CDR3 has 16 amino acids. J gave up 4 bases and V 0 bases, and 4 bases lay outside the gene matches. CDR1 and CDR2 from the germline V gene are PRHDT and FYEKMQ (reference sequence). The CDR3 DNA is TGTGCCAGCAGCTTAGGGACTAGCGGTCCTTACAATGAGCAGTTCTTC. The encoded protein is CASSLGTSGPYNEQFF.

The chain joins TRBV30 to TRBJ2-1, with 7 bases matching TRBD1. V dropped 8 bases and J dropped 0; count of bases not matched to a gene: 10. This CDR3 region has 15 residues. Germline V lookup: CDR1 GTSNPN, CDR2 SVGIG (reference sequence). The DNA for the CDR3 is TGTGCCGGGAAACAGGGGCCTAGCTCCTACAATGAGCAGTTCTTC. Protein product: CAGKQGPSSYNEQFF. Looking up the rest from reference TRBV30 and TRBJ2-1 gives the full variable domain: SQTIHQWPATLVQPVGSPLSLECTVEGTSNPNLYWYRQAAGRGLQLLFYSVGIGQISSEVPQNLSASRPQDRQFILSSKKLLLSDSGFYLCAGKQGPSSYNEQFFGPGTRLTVL.

This chain joins TRBV5-4 and TRBJ2-7; unclear D gene. The germline V gene has CDR1 SGHNT and CDR2 YYREEE (reference sequence). Trimming took off 0 bases at V and 3 bases at J, with 10 bases between the two ends. The CDR3 sequence is 14 residues long. The CDR3 protein is CASSLGQRHYEQYF. The CDR3 DNA reads as TGTGCCAGCAGCTTGGGACAACGACACTACGAGCAGTACTTC.

V and J are TRBV6-1 and TRBJ2-7; TRBD1 aligns across 9 bases. CDR3 length: 14 amino acids. With V trimmed by 4 bases and J by 5 bases, 6 bases remained unmatched. Germline V gene lookup returns CDR1 MNHNS and CDR2 SASEGT. CDR3 region: CASSGDRASHEQYF. The CDR3 DNA reads as TGTGCCAGCAGTGGGGACAGGGCCTCTCACGAGCAGTACTTC.

This clone was recorded only once. The rearrangement links TRBV5-1 to TRBJ2-1; 7 nucleotides agree with TRBD1. Germline V lookup: CDR1 SGHRS, CDR2 YFSETQ. This CDR3 has 15 residues. Unmatched junction bases numbered 3, after V lost 3 bases and J lost 0 bases. The CDR3 nucleotides are TGCGCCAGCAGCTCGGGACAGTCCTCCTACAATGAGCAGTTCTTC. This encodes CASSSGQSSYNEQFF.

This CDR3 is CASSPQGLNTEAFF. CDR3 nucleotide sequence: TGCGCCAGCAGCCCACAGGGGCTGAACACTGAAGCTTTCTTT. This chain links TRBV5-1 with TRBJ1-1; 7 nucleotides match TRBD1. This CDR3 comprises 14 residues. Germline CDR1 and CDR2: SGHRS and YFSETQ. V was pared by 4 bases and J by 0 bases, with 3 bases of the junction left unmatched.

The gene calls are TRBV29-1 and TRBJ1-1, with 10 bases aligning to TRBD1. Looked up from germline, CDR1 is SQVTM and CDR2 is ANQGSEA. V lost 7 bases and J lost 13; bases outside the gene matches: 9. CDR3 length: 11 amino acids. CDR3: CSAHDRGQGFF. The CDR3 DNA reads TGCAGCGCTCACGACAGGGGGCAAGGTTTCTTT.

This clone appeared a few times. J is TRBJ1-3 and V is TRBV5-1; the D gene is possibly TRBD1 (5 bases). V was trimmed by 0 bases and J by 3 bases, leaving 7 bases between them. Germline V lookup: CDR1 SGHRS, CDR2 YFSETQ. The CDR3 spans 14 residues. CDR3 region: CASSLAGFGNTIYF. Written as DNA, the CDR3 is TGCGCCAGCAGCTTGGCAGGGTTTGGAAACACCATATATTTT.

The J gene is TRBJ2-2, the V gene TRBV6-6; possible D gene TRBD2, 6 bases. Trimming stripped 7 bases from V and 5 bases from J, with 11 bases between. Germline assignment: CDR1 MNHNY and CDR2 SVGAGI (reference sequence). This CDR3 is 13 amino acids long. The CDR3 here is CASTVGGTGELFF. The CDR3 DNA reads as TGTGCCAGCACAGTCGGGGGAACCGGGGAGCTGTTTTTT.

V is TRBV2 and J is TRBJ1-3; 8 nucleotides align to TRBD1. Germline V gives CDR1 SNHLY, CDR2 FYNNEI. Trimming at V came to 4 bases and at J to 0 bases, leaving 11 bases not matched to a gene. This CDR3 spans 18 amino acids. CDR3 residues: CASSAETGVRYSGNTIYF. In DNA form, the CDR3 reads TGTGCCAGCAGTGCCGAGACAGGGGTCCGTTACTCTGGAAACACCATATATTTT.